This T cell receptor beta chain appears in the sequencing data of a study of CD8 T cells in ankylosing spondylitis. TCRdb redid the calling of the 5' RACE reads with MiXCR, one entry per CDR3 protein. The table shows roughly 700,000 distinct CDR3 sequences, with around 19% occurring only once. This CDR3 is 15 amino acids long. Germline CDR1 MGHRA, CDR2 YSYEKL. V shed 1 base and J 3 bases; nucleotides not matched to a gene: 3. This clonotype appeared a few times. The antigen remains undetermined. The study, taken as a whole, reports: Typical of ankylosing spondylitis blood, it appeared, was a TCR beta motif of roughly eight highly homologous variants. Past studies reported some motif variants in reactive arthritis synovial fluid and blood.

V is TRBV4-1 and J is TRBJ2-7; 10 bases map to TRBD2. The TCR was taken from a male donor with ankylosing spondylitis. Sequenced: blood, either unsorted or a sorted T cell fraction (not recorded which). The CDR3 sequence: CASSQVAGGYYEQYF. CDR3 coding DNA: TGCGCCAGCAGCCAAGTAGCGGGAGGTTACTACGAGCAGTACTTC.